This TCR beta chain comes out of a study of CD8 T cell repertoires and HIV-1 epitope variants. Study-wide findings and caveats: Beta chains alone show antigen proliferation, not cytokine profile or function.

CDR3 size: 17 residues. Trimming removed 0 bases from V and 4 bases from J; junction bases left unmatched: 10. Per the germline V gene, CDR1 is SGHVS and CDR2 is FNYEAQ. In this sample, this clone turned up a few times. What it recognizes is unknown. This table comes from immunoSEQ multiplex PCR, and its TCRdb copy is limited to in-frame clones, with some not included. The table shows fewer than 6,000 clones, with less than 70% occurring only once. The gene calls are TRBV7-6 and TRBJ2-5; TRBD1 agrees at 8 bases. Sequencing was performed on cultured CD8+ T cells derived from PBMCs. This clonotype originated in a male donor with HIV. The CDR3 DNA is TGTGCCAGCAGCTTAGCCCGGGACAGGAGTGGGAGAGAGACCCAGTACTTC. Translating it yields CASSLARDRSGRETQYF.